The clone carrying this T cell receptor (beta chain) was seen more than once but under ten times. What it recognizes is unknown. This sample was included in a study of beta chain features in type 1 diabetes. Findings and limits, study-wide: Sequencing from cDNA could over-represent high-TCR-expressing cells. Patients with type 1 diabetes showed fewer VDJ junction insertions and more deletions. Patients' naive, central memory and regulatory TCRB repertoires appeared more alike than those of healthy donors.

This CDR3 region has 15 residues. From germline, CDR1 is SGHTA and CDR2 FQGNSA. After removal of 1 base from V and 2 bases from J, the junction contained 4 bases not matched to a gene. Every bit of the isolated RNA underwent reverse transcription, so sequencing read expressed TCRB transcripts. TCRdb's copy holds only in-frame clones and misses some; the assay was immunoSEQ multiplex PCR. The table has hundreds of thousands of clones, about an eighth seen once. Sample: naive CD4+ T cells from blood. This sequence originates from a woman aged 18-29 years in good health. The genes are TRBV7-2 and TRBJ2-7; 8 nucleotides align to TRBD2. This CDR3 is CASSLGGRTAYEQYF. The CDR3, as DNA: TGTGCCAGCAGCTTAGGCGGGAGGACCGCCTACGAGCAGTACTTC.